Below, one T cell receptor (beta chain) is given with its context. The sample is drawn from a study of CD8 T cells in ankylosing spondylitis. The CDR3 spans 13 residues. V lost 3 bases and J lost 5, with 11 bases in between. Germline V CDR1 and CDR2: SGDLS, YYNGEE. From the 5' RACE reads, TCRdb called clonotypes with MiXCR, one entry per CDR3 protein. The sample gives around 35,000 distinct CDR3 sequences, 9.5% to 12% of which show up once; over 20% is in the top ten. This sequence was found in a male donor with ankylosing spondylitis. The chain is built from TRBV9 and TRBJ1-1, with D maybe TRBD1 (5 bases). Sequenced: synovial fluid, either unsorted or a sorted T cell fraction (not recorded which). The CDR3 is CASSAGTGTEAFF. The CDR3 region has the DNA TGTGCCAGCAGCGCCGGGACCGGAACTGAAGCTTTCTTT. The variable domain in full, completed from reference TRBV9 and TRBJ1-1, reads DSGVTQTPKHLITATGQRVTLRCSPRSGDLSVYWYQQSLDQGLQFLIQYYNGEERAKGNILERFSAQQFPDLHSELNLSSLELGDSALYFCASSAGTGTEAFFGQGTRLTVV.